This entry concerns a single TCR beta chain. Its antigen is not identified. This sample was included in a study of CD8 T cells in ankylosing spondylitis. MiXCR, run by TCRdb on the 5' RACE reads, gives a single entry per CDR3 protein. The sample has fewer than 500,000 distinct CDR3 sequences, approximately 20% seen once. The study, taken as a whole, reports: Roughly eight highly homologous variants made up a TCR beta motif, and this motif appeared characteristic of ankylosing spondylitis blood. The study looked at matched synovial fluid samples from ankylosing spondylitis patients. Disease-linked clones were reported to be significantly enriched there. Disease-associated clones were CD8+ and fairly uncommon in peripheral blood. Before this, some motif variants had been reported in reactive arthritis synovial fluid and blood.

The CDR3 spans 14 residues. Trimming took 0 bases from V and 7 from J, leaving 12 bases between them. CDR1 and CDR2 from the germline V gene are MGHRA and YSYEKL. The rearrangement uses TRBV4-1 and TRBJ1-2; no definite D call. Sample: blood, either unsorted or a sorted T cell fraction (not recorded which). This receptor was taken from a male donor with ankylosing spondylitis. CDR3 sequence: CASSQDGRWGGYTF. For the CDR3, the DNA is TGCGCCAGCAGCCAAGACGGCAGGTGGGGTGGCTACACCTTC.